The clone carrying this T cell receptor (beta chain) came up a few times. Its antigen is still unknown. The entry originates in a study of T cell responses to AZD1222 COVID-19 vaccine. Study results and caveats: White British ancestry dominated among donors, who included more females, and clonal diversity was possibly underestimated. CD4 TCRs covered the whole spike, strongest at regions 160-218 and 743-854. Recipients of AZD1222 seropositive at baseline numbered only 6 or 7. The study reported that nearly half of spike-specific TCRs target unmutated variant regions.

Repertoires were generated with immunoSEQ multiplex PCR, while TCRdb's copy carries only in-frame clones and drops some. In the table there are 140,000 to 150,000 clones, approximately 91% of which are singletons. The CDR3 spans 14 residues. Germline CDR1 WNHNN, CDR2 SYGVQD (reference sequence). V lost 6 bases and J lost 6; bases outside the gene matches: 4. The sample consisted of peripheral blood, taken 28 days after the second AZD1222 dose. V gene TRBV10-1 combines with J gene TRBJ2-3; 12 bases are shared with TRBD2. The TCR comes from an adult who received the AZD1222 COVID-19 vaccine. The CDR3 DNA is TGCGCCAGCAGCCGGACTAGCGGGACGGATACGCAGTATTTT. It yields the protein CASSRTSGTDTQYF.